A selection of T cell receptor beta chains follows, all from one sample in a study. Via MiXCR, TCRdb re-called the 5' RACE reads, giving one row per CDR3 protein. The table shows roughly 42,000 distinct CDR3 sequences, with about 32% occurring only once. Sequenced: tumor-infiltrating memory CD4+ T cells sorted from the breast tumor. The source is a female donor with breast cancer. Both conserved end residues are part of each CDR3. D genes are given only for firm matches. Size is omitted from some rows. Given values are once, few, many or a class for expanded clones.

CDR3aa,CDR3nt,v_gene,d_gene,abundance,j_gene
CASSSDRGLTQPQHF,TGTGCCAGCAGCTCCGACAGGGGGCTTACTCAGCCCCAGCATTTT,TRBV5-6,TRBD1,many,TRBJ1-5
CASGIDEQFF,TGTGCCAGCGGGATCGATGAGCAGTTCTTC,TRBV6-1,-,-,TRBJ2-1
CASSIGQTNTEAFF,TGTGCCAGCAGCATAGGACAGACGAACACTGAAGCTTTCTTT,TRBV7-2,-,-,TRBJ1-1
CASSPTPDQYNEQFF,TGCGCCAGCAGCCCGACCCCGGACCAGTACAATGAGCAGTTCTTC,TRBV5-1,-,-,TRBJ2-1
CASRPDPVVETQYF,TGTGCCAGCAGGCCGGATCCAGTGGTAGAGACCCAGTACTTC,TRBV6-1,-,many,TRBJ2-5
CASSQDGSVTSTDTQYF,TGCGCCAGCAGCCAAGACGGGAGCGTTACTAGCACAGATACGCAGTATTTT,TRBV4-1,-,-,TRBJ2-3
CASSGLRAGEAFF,TGTGCCAGCAGTGGACTACGGGCGGGTGAAGCTTTCTTT,TRBV2,-,once,TRBJ1-1
CASSREAGEPNSPLHF,TGTGCCAGCAGTCGTGAAGCGGGGGAGCCGAATTCACCCCTCCACTTT,TRBV6-1,-,-,TRBJ1-6
CASARSSYNEQFF,TGCGCCAGCGCCCGTAGCTCCTACAATGAGCAGTTCTTC,TRBV5-1,-,many,TRBJ2-1
CASRPDGSYNEQFF,TGTGCCAGCAGGCCGGACGGATCCTACAATGAGCAGTTCTTC,TRBV12-3/TRBV12-4,-,few,TRBJ2-1
CASSLGRAPDEQFF,TGTGCCAGCAGCTTGGGTAGAGCGCCGGATGAGCAGTTCTTC,TRBV5-4,-,few,TRBJ2-1
CASSVGGVHTGELFF,TGTGCCAGCAGCGTAGGCGGAGTTCACACCGGGGAGCTGTTTTTT,TRBV9,-,-,TRBJ2-2
CASSQEESSYEQYF,TGTGCCAGCAGCCAAGAGGAATCCTCCTACGAGCAGTACTTC,TRBV4-2,-,-,TRBJ2-7
CASSQVPVTSGSRTGELFF,TGCGCCAGCAGCCAAGTTCCCGTGACTAGCGGGAGTCGCACCGGGGAGCTGTTTTTT,TRBV4-3,TRBD2,-,TRBJ2-2
CASSEWGGAGAQYEQYF,TGTGCCAGCAGTGAATGGGGCGGGGCAGGGGCACAATACGAGCAGTACTTC,TRBV6-1,-,few,TRBJ2-7
CASSLSSSEPLQFF,TGCGCCAGCAGCTTGAGTTCCTCTGAGCCCCTTCAGTTCTTC,TRBV5-1,-,few,TRBJ2-1
CASSPDGLYSPLHF,TGCGCCAGCAGCCCCGACGGATTATATTCACCCCTCCACTTT,TRBV5-1,-,-,TRBJ1-6
CSARSPGTGDLYGYTF,TGCAGTGCTAGGAGCCCTGGGACAGGGGACCTTTATGGCTACACCTTC,TRBV20-1,TRBD1,-,TRBJ1-2
CASGTGNTGELFF,TGTGCCAGCGGTACAGGGAACACCGGGGAGCTGTTTTTT,TRBV7-7,-,-,TRBJ2-2
CASMPPGGKNSPLHF,TGTGCCAGCATGCCCCCTGGGGGAAAGAATTCACCCCTCCACTTT,TRBV6-5,-,few,TRBJ1-6
CASSLDRSLGNEQFF,TGTGCCAGCAGCCTGGACAGAAGTTTGGGTAATGAGCAGTTCTTC,TRBV3-1,-,-,TRBJ2-1
CSARDLVLTDTQYF,TGCAGTGCTAGAGATCTCGTCCTCACAGATACGCAGTATTTT,TRBV20-1,-,-,TRBJ2-3
CASSPGTGLQETQYF,TGCGCCAGCAGCCCCGGGACAGGACTCCAAGAGACCCAGTACTTC,TRBV4-1,TRBD1,-,TRBJ2-5
CASSSTRYEQYF,TGTGCCAGCAGTTCGACTAGGTACGAGCAGTACTTC,TRBV27,-,-,TRBJ2-7
CASRRQGELDEQFF,TGTGCCAGCAGACGACAGGGGGAGTTGGATGAGCAGTTCTTC,TRBV6-5,TRBD1,-,TRBJ2-1
CAISDSAETQYF,TGTGCCATCAGTGACAGCGCCGAGACCCAGTACTTC,TRBV10-3,-,few,TRBJ2-5
CASSLGHPYEQYF,TGTGCCAGCAGTTTAGGACATCCCTACGAGCAGTACTTC,TRBV12-3/TRBV12-4,-,-,TRBJ2-7
CASSTRQGHYGYTF,TGTGCCAGCAGCACACGGCAGGGCCACTATGGCTACACCTTC,TRBV12-3/TRBV12-4,-,few,TRBJ1-2
CASKQGAGELFF,TGTGCCAGCAAACAGGGTGCCGGGGAGCTGTTTTTT,TRBV6-6,-,-,TRBJ2-2
CAISGGHDEKLFF,TGTGCCATCAGTGGAGGCCACGATGAAAAACTGTTTTTT,TRBV10-3,-,once,TRBJ1-4
CASSFEVGTGIDEQFF,TGTGCCAGCAGTTTTGAAGTAGGGACAGGGATTGATGAGCAGTTCTTC,TRBV12-3/TRBV12-4,TRBD1,-,TRBJ2-1
CASTLGGASSPLHF,TGTGCCAGCACCCTGGGGGGGGCTAGTTCACCCCTCCACTTT,TRBV28,-,-,TRBJ1-6
CASSITAPETQYF,TGTGCCAGCAGTATTACAGCCCCGGAGACCCAGTACTTC,TRBV12-3/TRBV12-4,-,few,TRBJ2-5
CATSRELGTDGYTF,TGTGCCACCAGCAGAGAGCTTGGGACGGATGGCTACACCTTC,TRBV15,-,many,TRBJ1-2
CASSSKAREDTEAFF,TGTGCCAGCAGTTCAAAGGCCCGCGAGGACACTGAAGCTTTCTTT,TRBV6-1,-,-,TRBJ1-1
CASSFFSGSADTQYF,TGCGCCAGCAGCTTTTTTAGCGGGAGTGCAGATACGCAGTATTTT,TRBV5-1,TRBD2,few,TRBJ2-3
CASSFGQDTEAFF,TGCGCCAGCAGCTTCGGACAGGACACTGAAGCTTTCTTT,TRBV5-1,TRBD1,many,TRBJ1-1
CASTPGVGDTGELFF,TGTGCCAGCACCCCAGGGGTCGGTGACACCGGGGAGCTGTTTTTT,TRBV12-3/TRBV12-4,-,many,TRBJ2-2
CAISETEVYEQYF,TGTGCCATCAGTGAGACGGAGGTCTACGAGCAGTACTTC,TRBV10-3,-,-,TRBJ2-7
CASSYRTAANTGELFF,TGTGCCAGCAGTTATAGGACAGCGGCTAACACCGGGGAGCTGTTTTTT,TRBV12-3/TRBV12-4,-,-,TRBJ2-2
CASSYGTSHEQFF,TGTGCCAGCAGCTATGGGACATCTCATGAGCAGTTCTTC,TRBV12-3/TRBV12-4,-,once,TRBJ2-1
CSARDLAGHSYEQYF,TGCAGTGCTAGAGATCTAGCGGGACACTCCTACGAGCAGTACTTC,TRBV20-1,TRBD2,few,TRBJ2-7
CASSSGDSRLMNEQFF,TGTGCCAGCAGCTCTGGGGACAGCAGACTTATGAATGAGCAGTTCTTC,TRBV5-6,TRBD1,few,TRBJ2-1
CAISVGQRGQETQYF,TGTGCCATCAGTGTCGGACAGCGGGGCCAAGAGACCCAGTACTTC,TRBV10-3,-,many,TRBJ2-5
CASSPLGTSGGGGTDTQYF,TGTGCCAGCAGCCCTCTAGGGACTAGCGGGGGCGGGGGCACAGATACGCAGTATTTT,TRBV27,TRBD2,-,TRBJ2-3
CASSQDRVYGYTF,TGCGCCAGCAGCCAAGACAGGGTCTATGGCTACACCTTC,TRBV4-1,-,many,TRBJ1-2
CASSQGQWNEQFF,TGTGCCAGCAGCCAAGGCCAATGGAATGAGCAGTTCTTC,TRBV3-1,-,-,TRBJ2-1
CASSPRTGGAPGELFF,TGTGCCAGCAGCCCCAGGACAGGGGGCGCTCCCGGGGAGCTGTTTTTT,TRBV9,TRBD1,few,TRBJ2-2
CASSLRGVGEQFF,TGTGCCAGCAGTCTTCGGGGTGTTGGTGAGCAGTTCTTC,TRBV12-3/TRBV12-4,-,-,TRBJ2-1
CASSVGLVAETQYF,TGTGCCAGCAGCGTAGGACTAGTTGCGGAGACCCAGTACTTC,TRBV9,-,many,TRBJ2-5